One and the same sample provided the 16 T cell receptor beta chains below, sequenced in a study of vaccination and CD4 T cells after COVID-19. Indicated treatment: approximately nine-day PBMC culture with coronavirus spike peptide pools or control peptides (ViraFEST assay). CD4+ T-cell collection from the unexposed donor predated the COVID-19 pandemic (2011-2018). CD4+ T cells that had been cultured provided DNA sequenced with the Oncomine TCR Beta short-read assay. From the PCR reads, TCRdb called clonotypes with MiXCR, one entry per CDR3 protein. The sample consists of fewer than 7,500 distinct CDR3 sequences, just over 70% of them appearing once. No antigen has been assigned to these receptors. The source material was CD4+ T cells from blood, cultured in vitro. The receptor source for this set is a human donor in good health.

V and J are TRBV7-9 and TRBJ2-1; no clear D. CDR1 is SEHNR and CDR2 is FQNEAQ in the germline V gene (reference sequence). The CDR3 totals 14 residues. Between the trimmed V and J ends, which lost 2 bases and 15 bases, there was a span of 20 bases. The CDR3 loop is CASSLMVPGLLGFF. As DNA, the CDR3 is TGTGCCAGCAGCTTAATGGTGCCTGGGCTCCTGGGGTTCTTC.

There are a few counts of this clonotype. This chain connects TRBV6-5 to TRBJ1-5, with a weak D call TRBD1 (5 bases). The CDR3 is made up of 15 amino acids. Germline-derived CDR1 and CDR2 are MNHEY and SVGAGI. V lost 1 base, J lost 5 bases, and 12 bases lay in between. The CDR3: CASSYLGRAHQPQHF. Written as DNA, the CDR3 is TGTGCCAGCAGTTACTTGGGCAGGGCGCATCAGCCCCAGCATTTT.

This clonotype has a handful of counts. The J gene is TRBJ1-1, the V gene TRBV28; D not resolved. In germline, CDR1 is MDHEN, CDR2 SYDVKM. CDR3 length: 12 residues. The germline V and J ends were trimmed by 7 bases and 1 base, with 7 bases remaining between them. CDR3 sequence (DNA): TGTGCCAGCACAAATCAGAACACTGAAGCTTTCTTT. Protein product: CASTNQNTEAFF.

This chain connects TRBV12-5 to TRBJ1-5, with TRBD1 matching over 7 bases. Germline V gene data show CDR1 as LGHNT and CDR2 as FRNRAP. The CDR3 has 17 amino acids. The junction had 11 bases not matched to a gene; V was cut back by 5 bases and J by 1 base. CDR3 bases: TGTGCTAGTGGTCCCTCCAGGGGGGGGCTGAGCAATCAGCCCCAGCATTTT. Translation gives CASGPSRGGLSNQPQHF.

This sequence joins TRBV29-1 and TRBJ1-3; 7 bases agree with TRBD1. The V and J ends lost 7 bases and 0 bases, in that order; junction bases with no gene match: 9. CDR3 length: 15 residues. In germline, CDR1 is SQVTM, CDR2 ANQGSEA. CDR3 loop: CSAGGSGFSGNTIYF. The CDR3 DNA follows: TGCAGCGCAGGGGGGTCAGGGTTCTCTGGAAACACCATATATTTT.

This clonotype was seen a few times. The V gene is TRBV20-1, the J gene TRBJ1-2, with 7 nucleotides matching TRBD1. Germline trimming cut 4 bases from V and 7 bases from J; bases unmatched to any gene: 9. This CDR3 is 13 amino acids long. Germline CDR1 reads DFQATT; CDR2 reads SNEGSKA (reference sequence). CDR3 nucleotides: TGCAGTGCTATCAAACAGGGGACGGGTGGCTACACCTTC. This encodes CSAIKQGTGGYTF.

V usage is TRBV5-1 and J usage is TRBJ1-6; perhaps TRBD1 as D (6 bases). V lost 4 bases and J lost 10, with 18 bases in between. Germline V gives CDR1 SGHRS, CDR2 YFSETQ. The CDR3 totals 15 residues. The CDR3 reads CASSGTGFVGSPLHF. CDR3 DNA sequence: TGCGCCAGCAGCGGCACAGGGTTCGTGGGATCACCCCTCCACTTT.

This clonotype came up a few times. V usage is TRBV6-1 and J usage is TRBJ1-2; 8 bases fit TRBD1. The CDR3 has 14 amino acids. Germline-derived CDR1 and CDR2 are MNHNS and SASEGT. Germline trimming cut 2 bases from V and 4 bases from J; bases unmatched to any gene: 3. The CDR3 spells CASSEPGGFYGYTF. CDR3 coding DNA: TGTGCCAGCAGTGAACCAGGGGGCTTCTATGGCTACACCTTC.

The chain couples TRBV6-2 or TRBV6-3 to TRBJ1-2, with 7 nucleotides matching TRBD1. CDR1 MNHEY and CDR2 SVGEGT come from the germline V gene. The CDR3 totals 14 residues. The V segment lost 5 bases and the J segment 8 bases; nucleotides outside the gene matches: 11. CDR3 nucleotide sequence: TGTGCCAGCAGTACCGACAGGGTATCGCACGGCTACACCTTC. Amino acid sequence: CASSTDRVSHGYTF.

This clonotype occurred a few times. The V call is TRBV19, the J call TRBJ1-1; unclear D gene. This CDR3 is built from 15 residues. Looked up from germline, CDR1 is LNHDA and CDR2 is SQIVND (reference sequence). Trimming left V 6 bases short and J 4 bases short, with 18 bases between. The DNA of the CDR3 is TGTGCCAGTAGCCCGGTTCGGGTCCCAGGCACTGAAGCTTTCTTT. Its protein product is CASSPVRVPGTEAFF.

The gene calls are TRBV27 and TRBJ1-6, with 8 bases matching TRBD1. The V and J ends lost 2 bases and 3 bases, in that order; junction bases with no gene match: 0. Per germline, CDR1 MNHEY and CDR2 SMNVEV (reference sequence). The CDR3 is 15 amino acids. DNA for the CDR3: TGTGCCAGCAGTTTAGGACAGGGCTATAATTCACCCCTCCACTTT. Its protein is CASSLGQGYNSPLHF.

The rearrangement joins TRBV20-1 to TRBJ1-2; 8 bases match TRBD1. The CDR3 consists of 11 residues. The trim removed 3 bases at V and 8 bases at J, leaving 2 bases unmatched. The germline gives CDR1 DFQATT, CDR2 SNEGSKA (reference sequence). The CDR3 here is CSASGTGGYTF. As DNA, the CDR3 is TGCAGTGCTAGTGGGACAGGCGGCTACACCTTC.

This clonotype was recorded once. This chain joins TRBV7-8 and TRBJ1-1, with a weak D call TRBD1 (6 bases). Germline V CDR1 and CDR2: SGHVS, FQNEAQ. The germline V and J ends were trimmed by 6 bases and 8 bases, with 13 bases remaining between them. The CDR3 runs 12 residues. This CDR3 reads CASRGGYREAFF. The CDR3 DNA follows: TGTGCCAGCAGGGGGGGCTACCGAGAAGCTTTCTTT.

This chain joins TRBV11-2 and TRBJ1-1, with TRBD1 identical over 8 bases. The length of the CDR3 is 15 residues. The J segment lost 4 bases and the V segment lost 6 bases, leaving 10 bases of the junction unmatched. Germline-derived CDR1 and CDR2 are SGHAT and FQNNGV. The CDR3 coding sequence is TGTGCCAGCAGAATACGGGACAGGACTTCCACTGAAGCTTTCTTT. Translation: CASRIRDRTSTEAFF.

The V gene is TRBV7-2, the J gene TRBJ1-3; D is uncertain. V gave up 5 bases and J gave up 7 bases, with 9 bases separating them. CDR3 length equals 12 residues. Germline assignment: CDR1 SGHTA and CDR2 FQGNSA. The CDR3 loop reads CASSLDYNTIYF. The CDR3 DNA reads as TGTGCCAGCAGCCTTGATTATAACACCATATATTTT.

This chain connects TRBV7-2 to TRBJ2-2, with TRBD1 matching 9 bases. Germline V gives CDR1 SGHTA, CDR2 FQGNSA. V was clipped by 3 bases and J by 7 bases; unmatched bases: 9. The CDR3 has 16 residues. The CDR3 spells CASSFTGQGRSGELFF. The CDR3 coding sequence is TGTGCCAGCAGCTTTACCGGACAGGGGAGGAGCGGGGAGCTGTTTTTT.